The 13 T cell receptor beta chains presented below share a single source sample, sequenced in a study of regulatory T cells in long-lasting Graves disease. iRepertoire HTBI primers and Arm-PCR of CDR3 regions built TCR beta libraries. TCRdb reprocessed the multiplex PCR reads with MiXCR, giving one entry per CDR3 protein. In the table there are under 300,000 distinct CDR3 sequences, approximately 18% of which are singletons. The sample's time point: newly diagnosed GD, antithyroid drugs for less than 3 months. The TCR library was prepared using RNA isolated from PBMCs. These data also formed part of another study, on T cells in Graves' hyperthyroidism and ophthalmopathy.

The input for sequencing was peripheral blood mononuclear cells (PBMCs), taken at new diagnosis, from a patient treated with antithyroid drugs. These receptors were collected from a young woman with Graves disease.

The V call is TRBV5-1, the J call TRBJ2-1, with D possibly matching TRBD1 (6 bases). The CDR3 has 16 amino acids. V lost 4 bases, J lost 6 bases, and 20 bases lay in between. Germline CDR1 and CDR2: SGHRS and YFSETQ. CDR3 sequence reads: CASSRVADSSGNEQFF. CDR3 coding DNA: TGCGCCAGCAGCCGAGTGGCGGACAGTTCGGGCAATGAGCAGTTCTTC.

CDR3 DNA sequence: TGCAGTGCTATTGGCGGACTAGCGGGGGGGCCAGATACGCAGTATTTT. It specifies CSAIGGLAGGPDTQYF. The rearrangement joins TRBV20-1 to TRBJ2-3, with 15 bases identical to TRBD2. J gave up 4 bases and V 4 bases, and 6 bases lay outside the gene matches. This CDR3 region has 16 residues. Germline V lookup: CDR1 DFQATT, CDR2 SNEGSKA (reference sequence).

The V gene is TRBV27, the J gene TRBJ2-7; either TRBD1 or TRBD2 may fit D (5 bases each). Per the germline V gene, CDR1 is MNHEY and CDR2 is SMNVEV (reference sequence). The CDR3 has 14 amino acids. V was trimmed by 6 bases and J by 3 bases, leaving 15 bases between them. The CDR3 reads CASRPGTTLYEQYF. CDR3 DNA sequence: TGTGCCAGCAGGCCCGGGACCACACTCTACGAGCAGTACTTC.

This clonotype was recorded at least ten times. The chain joins TRBV11-2 to TRBJ1-6; D is perhaps TRBD1 (6 bases). This CDR3 has 17 residues. Trimming shortened V by 4 bases and J by 7 bases, and 20 bases separated the two germline ends. Germline values: CDR1 SGHAT, CDR2 FQNNGV. The CDR3 region is CASSSKPGHIPNSPLHF. The DNA of the CDR3 is TGTGCCAGCAGCTCGAAACCGGGACACATACCAAATTCACCCCTCCACTTT.

This chain links TRBV24-1 with TRBJ2-3; 10 bases fit TRBD2. CDR3 length: 17 residues. V shed 7 bases and J 3 bases; nucleotides not matched to a gene: 12. Germline V lookup: CDR1 KGHDR, CDR2 SFDVKD. The CDR3 DNA sequence: TGTGCCACCAGCTTCGTACTTGGACTAGCGGTAACAGATACGCAGTATTTT. Protein: CATSFVLGLAVTDTQYF.

This clonotype has ten or more counts. The chain's CDR3 is CSAPGQGGGYTF. The CDR3 nucleotides are TGCAGTGCCCCGGGACAGGGGGGCGGCTACACCTTC. The chain links TRBV20-1 to TRBJ1-2, with TRBD1 matching 11 bases. Germline CDR1 is DFQATT and CDR2 is SNEGSKA (reference sequence). This CDR3 spans 12 amino acids. V shed 6 bases and J 8 bases; nucleotides not matched to a gene: 5.

The chain links TRBV15 to TRBJ2-7; 7 bases are shared with TRBD2. There are 13 residues in the CDR3. V was clipped by 8 bases and J by 5 bases; unmatched bases: 9. Germline V gene sequence: CDR1 LNHNV, CDR2 YYDKDF (reference sequence). The CDR3 sequence: CATSMAGENEQYF. The CDR3 DNA follows: TGTGCCACCTCAATGGCGGGAGAGAACGAGCAGTACTTC.

This clonotype was counted ten times or more. The J gene is TRBJ1-2, the V gene TRBV3-1, with D unclear. The germline V and J ends were trimmed by 1 base and 0 bases, with 12 bases remaining between them. Germline assignment: CDR1 LGHDT and CDR2 YNNKEL (reference sequence). The CDR3 has 16 residues. The CDR3 loop is CASSQGRSAPNYGYTF. The CDR3 region has the DNA TGTGCCAGCAGCCAAGGGCGGTCGGCACCTAACTATGGCTACACCTTC.

V usage is TRBV25-1 and J usage is TRBJ2-5, with D possibly being TRBD1 or TRBD2 (5 bases each). Germline CDR1 MGHDK, CDR2 SYGVNS. CDR3 length: 14 residues. The V and J ends lost 0 bases and 2 bases respectively, with 7 bases between them. This chain's CDR3 is CASSEYGGQETQYF. The CDR3, as DNA: TGTGCCAGCAGTGAATATGGGGGACAAGAGACCCAGTACTTC.

This clonotype was counted many times. The rearrangement joins TRBV5-1 to TRBJ1-6, with unresolved D. Trimming cost V 0 bases and J 9 bases, with 10 bases left between them. CDR3 size: 14 residues. Germline V gene lookup returns CDR1 SGHRS and CDR2 YFSETQ. CDR3 loop: CASSLEAPPSPLHF. Written as DNA, the CDR3 is TGCGCCAGCAGCTTGGAGGCTCCGCCTTCACCCCTCCACTTT.

This clonotype was seen at least ten times. V is TRBV7-8 and J is TRBJ1-4; TRBD1 aligns across 10 bases. Unmatched junction bases numbered 4, after V lost 5 bases and J lost 4 bases. Germline V lookup: CDR1 SGHVS, CDR2 FQNEAQ. The CDR3 has 15 residues. This CDR3 reads CASSPDRGRNEKLFF. The CDR3 coding sequence is TGTGCCAGCAGCCCAGACAGGGGGCGTAATGAAAAACTGTTTTTT.

The sample holds a few counts of this clonotype. A much larger clone lies a single base off, so this may be a read error. V and J are TRBV9 and TRBJ2-7; D uncertain. V gave up 0 bases and J gave up 6 bases, with 10 bases separating them. The CDR3 loop spans 13 amino acids. The germline V gene encodes CDR1 SGDLS and CDR2 YYNGEE. The CDR3, as DNA: TGTGCCAGCAGCGTAGTTGACGGCTGCGAGCAGTACTTC. This translates into CASSVVDGCEQYF.

This clonotype was counted at least ten times. J is TRBJ2-7 and V is TRBV28; D gene unclear. The CDR3 contains 14 residues. Looked up from germline, CDR1 is MDHEN and CDR2 is SYDVKM. V was clipped by 5 bases and J by 4 bases, with 15 bases between them. The CDR3 loop is CASSRTSRWYEQYF. CDR3 nucleotides: TGTGCCAGCAGTAGGACGAGCAGGTGGTACGAGCAGTACTTC.